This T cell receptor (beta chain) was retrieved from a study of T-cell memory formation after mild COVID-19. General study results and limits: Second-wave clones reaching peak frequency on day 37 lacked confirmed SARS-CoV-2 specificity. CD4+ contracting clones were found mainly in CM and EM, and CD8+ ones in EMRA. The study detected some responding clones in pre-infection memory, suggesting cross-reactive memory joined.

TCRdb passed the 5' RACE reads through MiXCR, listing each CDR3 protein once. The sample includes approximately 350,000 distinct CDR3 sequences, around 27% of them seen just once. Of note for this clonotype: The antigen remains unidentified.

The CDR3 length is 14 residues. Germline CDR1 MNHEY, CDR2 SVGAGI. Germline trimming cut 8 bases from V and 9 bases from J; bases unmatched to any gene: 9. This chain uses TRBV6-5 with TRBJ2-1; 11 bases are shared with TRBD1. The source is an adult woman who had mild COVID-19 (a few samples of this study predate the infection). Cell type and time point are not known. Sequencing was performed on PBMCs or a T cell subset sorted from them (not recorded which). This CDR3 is CASSGTGGKVEQFF. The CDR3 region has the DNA TGTGCCAGCTCCGGGACAGGGGGTAAGGTTGAGCAGTTCTTC.